A selection of T cell receptor beta chains follows, all from one sample in a study of T-cell memory formation after mild COVID-19. Via MiXCR, TCRdb re-called the 5' RACE reads, giving one row per CDR3 protein. The repertoire holds over 150,000 distinct CDR3 sequences, with roughly a fifth as singletons. The sequencing sample was made of PBMCs or a T cell subset sorted from them (not recorded which). The receptors originated from an adult woman who had mild COVID-19 (a few samples of this study predate the infection). Cell type and time point are not known. CDR3s include the opening cysteine and the closing phenylalanine or tryptophan. Fields, in order: V gene, J gene, clone size, D gene, CDR3 protein, CDR3 DNA. The D gene is left open where the match is weak. Clone size is not always given. Where it is, it says once, few, many or a class for expanded clones.

>TRBV12-3/TRBV12-4|TRBJ2-7|.|TRBD2
CASSLGSGAAYEQYF
TGTGCCAGCAGTTTAGGTAGCGGGGCGGCGTACGAGCAGTACTTC
>TRBV25-1|TRBJ1-1|.|.
CASSELGAEAFF
TGTGCCAGCAGTGAATTGGGGGCTGAAGCTTTCTTT
>TRBV20-1|TRBJ2-7|.|TRBD2
CSARVLREGVHEQYF
TGCAGTGCTAGAGTGTTACGGGAGGGTGTCCACGAGCAGTACTTC
>TRBV20-1|TRBJ1-4|.|.
CSALGARADEKLFF
TGCAGTGCTTTAGGGGCCCGGGCGGATGAAAAACTGTTTTTT
>TRBV6-4|TRBJ2-2|.|.
CASSDRTTNTGELFF
TGTGCCAGCAGTGATAGGACAACGAACACCGGGGAGCTGTTTTTT
>TRBV9|TRBJ2-7|many|TRBD2
CASGGLAPHEQYF
TGTGCCAGCGGAGGACTAGCCCCTCACGAGCAGTACTTC
>TRBV19|TRBJ2-2|many|.
CASTGGHLVSGELFF
TGTGCCAGTACCGGGGGCCACCTGGTGTCCGGGGAGCTGTTTTTT
>TRBV28|TRBJ2-6|.|TRBD1
CASSFDGQGAGANVLTF
TGTGCCAGCAGTTTTGATGGTCAGGGGGCTGGGGCCAACGTCCTGACTTTC
>TRBV15|TRBJ2-7|.|.
CATSGGHTYEQYF
TGTGCCACCTCCGGGGGGCATACCTACGAGCAGTACTTC
>TRBV24-1|TRBJ2-1|.|TRBD2
CATSDFGAGARDDEQFF
TGTGCCACCAGTGATTTTGGGGCGGGAGCCCGCGACGATGAGCAGTTCTTC
>TRBV6-6|TRBJ2-1|.|.
CASSDPTSNEQFF
TGTGCCAGCAGTGACCCGACTAGCAATGAGCAGTTCTTC
>TRBV5-1|TRBJ2-1|few|TRBD1
CASSLEGADEQFF
TGCGCCAGCAGCTTGGAGGGGGCGGATGAGCAGTTCTTC
>TRBV12-3/TRBV12-4|TRBJ2-6|few|.
CASSPSPGWGANVLTF
TGTGCCAGCAGTCCCTCCCCAGGCTGGGGGGCCAACGTCCTGACTTTC
>TRBV27|TRBJ1-4|once|TRBD1
CASRDRKQGGNEKLFF
TGTGCCAGCAGGGACAGGAAACAGGGGGGAAATGAAAAACTGTTTTTT
>TRBV6-2/TRBV6-3|TRBJ2-7|few|.
CASSYPSSYEQYF
TGTGCCAGCAGTTACCCCAGCTCCTACGAGCAGTACTTC
>TRBV5-5|TRBJ1-1|.|.
CASSLASIGADTEAFF
TGTGCCAGCAGCTTGGCATCAATAGGAGCCGACACTGAAGCTTTCTTT
>TRBV6-5|TRBJ1-5|.|TRBD1
CASSMGGQGPPSNQPQHF
TGTGCCAGCAGTATGGGGGGACAGGGGCCGCCTAGCAATCAGCCCCAGCATTTT
>TRBV9|TRBJ2-7|.|TRBD2
CASSVEGLAGWYEQYF
TGTGCCAGCAGCGTAGAAGGACTAGCGGGATGGTACGAGCAGTACTTC
>TRBV7-8|TRBJ1-5|.|.
CASSPTGTYSNQPQHF
TGTGCCAGCAGCCCGACCGGGACATATAGCAATCAGCCCCAGCATTTT
>TRBV4-1|TRBJ2-1|once|.
CASSPRTISNEQFF
TGCGCCAGCAGCCCTCGGACTATCTCGAATGAGCAGTTCTTC
>TRBV7-9|TRBJ2-1|.|TRBD2
CASSPLGTSDYNEQFF
TGTGCCAGCAGCCCCCTTGGGACTAGCGACTACAATGAGCAGTTCTTC
>TRBV12-3/TRBV12-4|TRBJ1-2|few|.
CASSNTGANYGYTF
TGTGCCAGCAGCAACACAGGAGCTAACTATGGCTACACCTTC
>TRBV2|TRBJ2-7|few|.
CASARGEQYF
TGTGCCAGCGCTCGGGGGGAGCAGTACTTC
>TRBV5-1|TRBJ2-7|few|TRBD1
CASSSPGQGSYEQYF
TGCGCCAGCAGCTCCCCGGGACAGGGCTCCTACGAGCAGTACTTC
>TRBV12-3/TRBV12-4|TRBJ2-1|.|TRBD1
CASTGTDYNEQFF
TGTGCCAGCACCGGGACAGACTACAATGAGCAGTTCTTC
>TRBV7-8|TRBJ1-6|few|.
CASSLAGENSPLHF
TGTGCCAGCAGCTTAGCGGGGGAAAATTCACCCCTCCACTTT
>TRBV5-6|TRBJ1-3|.|.
CASSPSGSGNTIYF
TGTGCCAGCAGCCCATCCGGCTCTGGAAACACCATATATTTT
>TRBV4-1|TRBJ1-4|few|TRBD1
CASSQESRGTGVSPFF
TGCGCCAGCAGCCAGGAATCCCGCGGGACAGGCGTATCCCCGTTTTTT
>TRBV2|TRBJ2-1|few|.
CASSDLNNEQFF
TGTGCCAGCAGTGATCTCAACAATGAGCAGTTCTTC